The T cell receptor (beta chain) described here comes from a study of neurological immune-mediated disorders. MiXCR was run by TCRdb on the 5' RACE reads, yielding one entry per CDR3 protein. The sample consists of 30,000 to 40,000 distinct CDR3 sequences, around 10% of them appearing once. Many counts were recorded for this clonotype. V shed 0 bases and J 1 base; nucleotides not matched to a gene: 10. This CDR3 is 18 amino acids long. Germline values: CDR1 SGHRS, CDR2 YFSETQ. This sample's time point: technical triplicate 1. For the unsorted libraries, 2 million PBMCs stored at -80 C served as input. This TCR was recovered from a man between 60 and 75 years old with HTLV-1-associated myelopathy (HAM/TSP). Sequenced material: PBMCs. V gene TRBV5-1 combines with J gene TRBJ1-1; TRBD1 aligns across 9 bases. CDR3 sequence reads: CASSLARYVGQGNTEAFF. In DNA form, the CDR3 reads TGCGCCAGCAGCTTGGCCCGCTACGTGGGACAGGGGAACACTGAAGCTTTCTTT. Variable domain in full (rest from reference TRBV5-1 and TRBJ1-1): KAGVTQTPRYLIKTRGQQVTLSCSPISGHRSVSWYQQTPGQGLQFLFEYFSETQRNKGNFPGRFSGRQFSNSRSEMNVSTLELGDSALYLCASSLARYVGQGNTEAFFGQGTRLTVV.